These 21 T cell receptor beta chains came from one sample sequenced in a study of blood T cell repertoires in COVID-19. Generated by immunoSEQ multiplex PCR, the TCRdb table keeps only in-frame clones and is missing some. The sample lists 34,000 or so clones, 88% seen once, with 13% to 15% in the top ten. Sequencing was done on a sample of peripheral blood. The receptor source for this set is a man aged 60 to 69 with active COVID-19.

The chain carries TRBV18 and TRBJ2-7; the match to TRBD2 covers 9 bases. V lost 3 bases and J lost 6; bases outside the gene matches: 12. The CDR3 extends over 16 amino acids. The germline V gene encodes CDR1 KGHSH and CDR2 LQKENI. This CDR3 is CASSPPGTSPPGEQYF. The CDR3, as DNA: TGTGCCAGCTCACCGCCCGGGACTAGCCCTCCGGGCGAGCAGTACTTC.

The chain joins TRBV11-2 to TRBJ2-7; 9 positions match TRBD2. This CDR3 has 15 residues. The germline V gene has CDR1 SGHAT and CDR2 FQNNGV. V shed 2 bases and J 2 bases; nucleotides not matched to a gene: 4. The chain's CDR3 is CASSLLAGNPYEQYF. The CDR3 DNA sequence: TGTGCCAGCAGCTTACTAGCGGGGAACCCCTACGAGCAGTACTTC. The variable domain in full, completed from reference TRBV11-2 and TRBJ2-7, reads EAGVAQSPRYKIIEKRQSVAFWCNPISGHATLYWYQQILGQGPKLLIQFQNNGVVDDSQLPKDRFSAERLKGVDSTLKIQPAKLEDSAVYLCASSLLAGNPYEQYFGPGTRLTVT.

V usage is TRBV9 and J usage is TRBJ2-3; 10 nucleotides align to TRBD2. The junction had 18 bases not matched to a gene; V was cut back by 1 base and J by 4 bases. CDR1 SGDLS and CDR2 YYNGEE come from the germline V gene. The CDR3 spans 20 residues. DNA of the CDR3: TGTGCCAGCAGCGTATCTGGTCTAGCGGGAGAGCTAGGGCTCTCAGATACGCAGTATTTT. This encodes CASSVSGLAGELGLSDTQYF. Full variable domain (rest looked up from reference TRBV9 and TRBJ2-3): DSGVTQTPKHLITATGQRVTLRCSPRSGDLSVYWYQQSLDQGLQFLIQYYNGEERAKGNILERFSAQQFPDLHSELNLSSLELGDSALYFCASSVSGLAGELGLSDTQYFGPGTRLTVL.

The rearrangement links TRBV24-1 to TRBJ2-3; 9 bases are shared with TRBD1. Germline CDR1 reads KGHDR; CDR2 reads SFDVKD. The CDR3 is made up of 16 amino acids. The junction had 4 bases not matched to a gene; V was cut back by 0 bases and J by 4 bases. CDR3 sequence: CATSDLHRGRADTQYF. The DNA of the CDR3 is TGTGCCACCAGTGATTTGCACAGGGGGCGCGCAGATACGCAGTATTTT.

The CDR3 loop is CASSKTGTSGTDTQYF. The CDR3 bases are TGTGCCAGCAGTAAGACCGGGACTAGCGGCACAGATACGCAGTATTTT. The rearrangement uses TRBV28 and TRBJ2-3; 10 bases fit TRBD2. This CDR3 comprises 16 residues. CDR1 and CDR2 (germline): MDHEN, SYDVKM. V shed 5 bases and J 1 base; nucleotides not matched to a gene: 6.

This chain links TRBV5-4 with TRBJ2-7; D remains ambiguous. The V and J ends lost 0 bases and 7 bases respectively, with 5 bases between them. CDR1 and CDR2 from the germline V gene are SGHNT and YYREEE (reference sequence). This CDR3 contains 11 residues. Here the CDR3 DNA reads TGTGCCAGCAGCTTGGACGGGGAGCAGTACTTC. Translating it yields CASSLDGEQYF.

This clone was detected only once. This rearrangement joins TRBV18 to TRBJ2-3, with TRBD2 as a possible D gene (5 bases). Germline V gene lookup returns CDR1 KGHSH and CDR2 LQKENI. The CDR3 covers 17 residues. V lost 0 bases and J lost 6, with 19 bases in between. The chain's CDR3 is CASSPPLSRDGADTQYF. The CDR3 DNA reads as TGTGCCAGCTCACCACCGTTGTCGAGGGATGGAGCCGATACGCAGTATTTT.

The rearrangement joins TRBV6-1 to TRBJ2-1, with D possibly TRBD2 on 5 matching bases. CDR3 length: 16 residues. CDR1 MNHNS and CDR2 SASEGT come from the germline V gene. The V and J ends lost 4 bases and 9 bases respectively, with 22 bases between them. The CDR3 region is CASSASAGRYLGEQFF. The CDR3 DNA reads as TGTGCCAGCAGTGCATCGGCGGGCAGGTACCTAGGTGAGCAGTTCTTC.

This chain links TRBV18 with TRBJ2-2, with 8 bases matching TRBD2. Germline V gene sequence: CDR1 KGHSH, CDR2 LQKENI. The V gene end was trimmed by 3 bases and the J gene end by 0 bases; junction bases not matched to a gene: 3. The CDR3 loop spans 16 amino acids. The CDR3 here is CASSPTSASNTGELFF. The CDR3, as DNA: TGTGCCAGCTCACCGACTAGCGCCTCGAACACCGGGGAGCTGTTTTTT.

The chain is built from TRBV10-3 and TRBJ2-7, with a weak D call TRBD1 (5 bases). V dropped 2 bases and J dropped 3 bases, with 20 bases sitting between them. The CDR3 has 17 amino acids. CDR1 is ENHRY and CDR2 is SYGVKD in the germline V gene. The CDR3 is CAISEPRRDTKFYEQYF. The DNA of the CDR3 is TGTGCCATCAGTGAGCCCCGCAGGGATACCAAATTCTACGAGCAGTACTTC.

The CDR3 DNA reads TGTGCCAGCAGCCGCCTGACAGGGGTAAATCAGCCCCAGCATTTT. Encoded protein: CASSRLTGVNQPQHF. The chain carries TRBV6-5 and TRBJ1-5; the match to TRBD1 covers 8 bases. The CDR3 totals 15 residues. The V segment lost 6 bases and the J segment 4 bases; nucleotides outside the gene matches: 8. Germline-derived CDR1 and CDR2 are MNHEY and SVGAGI.

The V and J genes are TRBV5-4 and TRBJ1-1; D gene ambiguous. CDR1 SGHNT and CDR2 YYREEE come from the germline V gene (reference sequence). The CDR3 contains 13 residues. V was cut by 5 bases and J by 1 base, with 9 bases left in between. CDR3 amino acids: CASSKSGNTEAFF. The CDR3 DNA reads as TGTGCCAGCAGTAAGTCGGGGAACACTGAAGCTTTCTTT.

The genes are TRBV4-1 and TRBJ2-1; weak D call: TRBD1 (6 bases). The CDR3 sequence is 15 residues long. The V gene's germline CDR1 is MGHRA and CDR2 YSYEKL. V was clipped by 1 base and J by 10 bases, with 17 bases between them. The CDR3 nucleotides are TGCGCCAGCAGCCAAGGATTGAGGGCCAGGGGCGAGCAGTTCTTC. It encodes CASSQGLRARGEQFF.

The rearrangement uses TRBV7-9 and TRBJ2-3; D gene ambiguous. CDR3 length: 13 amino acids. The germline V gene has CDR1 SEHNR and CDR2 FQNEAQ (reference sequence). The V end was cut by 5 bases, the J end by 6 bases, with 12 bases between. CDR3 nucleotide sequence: TGTGCCAGCAGCCCCGCCTCCAGGGATACGCAGTATTTT. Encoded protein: CASSPASRDTQYF.

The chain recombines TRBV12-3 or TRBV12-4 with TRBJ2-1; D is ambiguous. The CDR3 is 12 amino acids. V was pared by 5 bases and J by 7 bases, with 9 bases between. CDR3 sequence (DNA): TGTGCCAGCAGTGCCAGACTGAATGAGCAGTTCTTC. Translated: CASSARLNEQFF.

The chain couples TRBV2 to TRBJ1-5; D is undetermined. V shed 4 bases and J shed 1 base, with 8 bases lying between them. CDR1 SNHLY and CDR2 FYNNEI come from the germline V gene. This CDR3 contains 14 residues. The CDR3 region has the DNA TGTGCCAGCAGTGGAACGGTAAGCAATCAGCCCCAGCATTTT. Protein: CASSGTVSNQPQHF.

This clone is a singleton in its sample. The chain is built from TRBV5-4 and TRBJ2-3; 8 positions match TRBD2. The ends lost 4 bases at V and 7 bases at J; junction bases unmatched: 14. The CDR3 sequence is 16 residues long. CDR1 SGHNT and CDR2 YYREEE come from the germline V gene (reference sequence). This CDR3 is CASSPGGTSSLHTQYF. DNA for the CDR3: TGTGCCAGCAGCCCCGGCGGGACTAGTAGCCTCCATACGCAGTATTTT.

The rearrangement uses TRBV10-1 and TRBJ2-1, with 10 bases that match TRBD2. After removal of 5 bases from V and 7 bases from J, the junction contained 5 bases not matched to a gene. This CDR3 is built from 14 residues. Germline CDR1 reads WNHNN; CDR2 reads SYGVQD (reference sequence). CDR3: CASSQAGGRNEQFF. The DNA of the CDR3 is TGCGCCAGCAGTCAAGCGGGAGGGAGGAATGAGCAGTTCTTC.

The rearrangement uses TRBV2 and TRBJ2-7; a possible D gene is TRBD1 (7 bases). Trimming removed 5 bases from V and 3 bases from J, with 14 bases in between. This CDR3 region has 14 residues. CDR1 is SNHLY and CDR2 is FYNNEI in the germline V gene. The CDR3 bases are TGTGCCAGCAGTCCGACAGGGAGGATCTACGAGCAGTACTTC. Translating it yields CASSPTGRIYEQYF.

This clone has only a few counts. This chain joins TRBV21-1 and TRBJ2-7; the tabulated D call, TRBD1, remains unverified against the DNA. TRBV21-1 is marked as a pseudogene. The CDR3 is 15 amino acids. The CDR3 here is CASSSRDSGSYEQYF. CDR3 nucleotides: TGTGCCAGCAGCTCCCGGGACAGTGGCTCCTACGAGCAGTACTTC.

The CDR3 spells CASSQDSMGPRTDTQYF. DNA of the CDR3: TGCGCCAGCAGCCAAGATAGTATGGGGCCCCGCACAGATACGCAGTATTTT. The chain employs TRBV4-1 and TRBJ2-3, with D perhaps matching TRBD1 (5 bases). V was cut by 0 bases and J by 1 base, with 14 bases left in between. Per the germline V gene, CDR1 is MGHRA and CDR2 is YSYEKL. The CDR3 totals 17 residues.